What follows describes a single T cell receptor beta chain. CDR1 is LGHDT and CDR2 is YNNKEL in the germline V gene (reference sequence). There are 12 residues in the CDR3. V was trimmed by 4 bases and J by 13 bases, leaving 14 bases between them. This record comes from a study of blood T cell repertoires in COVID-19. Clones were read by immunoSEQ multiplex PCR, and TCRdb kept only the in-frame ones, dropping some. The sample has around 370,000 clones, around 87% seen once. The origin of this receptor is a woman aged 45 to 65 with COVID-19, enrolled during active disease. Sequencing input: peripheral blood. The J gene is TRBJ2-1, the V gene TRBV3-1 (or the pseudogene TRBV3-2); TRBD1 might be the D (6 bases). CDR3 bases: TGTGCCAGCAGCCCAAAGATGGGACAACAGTTCTTC. This gives the protein CASSPKMGQQFF.